The 6 T cell receptor beta chains presented below share a single source sample, sequenced in a study of PD-L1 blockade in urothelial cancer. Time point denoted: pretreatment peripheral blood. The assay was immunoSEQ multiplex PCR, and TCRdb's table has in-frame clones only and misses some. The sample shows 15,000 to 20,000 clones, 89% of them seen only once. Here the sequenced sample was PBMCs, taken around atezolizumab (anti-PD-L1) treatment. The receptors originated from a man between 65 and 85 years old with urothelial cancer.

The rearrangement links TRBV7-2 to TRBJ1-2; D uncertain. Germline CDR1 SGHTA, CDR2 FQGNSA. The CDR3 contains 15 residues. V was cut by 3 bases and J by 4 bases, with 15 bases left in between. CDR3 nucleotides: TGTGCCAGCAGCTTCCGGGTGGCAGCCTCCTATGGCTACACCTTC. This gives the protein CASSFRVAASYGYTF.

V gene TRBV28 combines with J gene TRBJ2-5; 7 positions agree with TRBD2. V was pared by 5 bases and J by 3 bases, with 3 bases of the junction left unmatched. The CDR3 is 13 amino acids. Germline assignment: CDR1 MDHEN and CDR2 SYDVKM. CDR3: CASSPGGKETQYF. The CDR3 DNA is TGTGCCAGCAGTCCGGGGGGAAAAGAGACCCAGTACTTC.

This chain uses TRBV7-9 with TRBJ2-1; tentatively, D is TRBD1 (6 bases). Germline CDR1 reads SEHNR; CDR2 reads FQNEAQ (reference sequence). V was trimmed by 6 bases and J by 7 bases, leaving 19 bases between them. There are 15 residues in the CDR3. The CDR3 protein is CASSYNDRLGNEQFF. CDR3 bases: TGTGCCAGCAGTTACAACGACAGGTTGGGGAATGAGCAGTTCTTC.

V is TRBV25-1 and J is TRBJ2-3, with D perhaps matching TRBD2 (6 bases). The CDR3 contains 15 residues. Germline lookup yields CDR1 MGHDK and CDR2 SYGVNS. V shed 4 bases and J shed 2 bases, with 13 bases lying between them. CDR3 sequence: CASSVAGGFTDTQYF. CDR3 nucleotide sequence: TGTGCCAGCAGTGTAGCCGGGGGTTTCACAGATACGCAGTATTTT.

The V and J genes are TRBV5-8 and TRBJ1-5, with TRBD1 as a possible D gene (6 bases). Germline CDR1 reads SGHTS; CDR2 reads YDEGEE. There are 16 residues in the CDR3. Trimming took off 2 bases at V and 6 bases at J, with 18 bases between the two ends. CDR3 region: CASSFPGWGRGQPQHF. CDR3 nucleotide sequence: TGTGCCAGCAGCTTCCCGGGATGGGGGCGCGGTCAGCCCCAGCATTTT.

The V and J genes are TRBV25-1 and TRBJ1-1, with a possible D match to TRBD1 (5 bases). The CDR3 sequence is 17 residues long. Germline loops: CDR1 MGHDK, CDR2 SYGVNS. Trimming pared 4 bases from V and 1 base from J, leaving 19 bases between. The CDR3 sequence: CASSAPSTVPSNTEAFF. CDR3 sequence (DNA): TGTGCCAGCAGTGCCCCTTCGACAGTGCCTTCGAACACTGAAGCTTTCTTT.